The sequence of this T cell receptor beta chain was determined in a study of cytomegalovirus exposure and HLA in healthy donors. The CDR3 spans 14 residues. Trimming removed 6 bases from V and 4 bases from J, with 16 bases in between. CDR1 is SGHDT, CDR2 YYEEEE, per germline. Use of 60 Vbeta and 13 Jbeta primers characterized the PCR. Data came from immunoSEQ multiplex PCR; TCRdb stores just in-frame clones and leaves some out. Of some 190,000 clones listed, over 80% are singletons. Notes on this clone: Its antigen is as yet unknown.

General study results and limits: It was reported that the classifier diagnosed cytomegalovirus status with high specificity and sensitivity in both the original and validation cohorts. Roughly even sequencing depth across donors was the assumption behind the presence/absence analyses.

V usage is TRBV5-6 and J usage is TRBJ1-2, with D maybe TRBD1 (6 bases). This clonotype was sampled from a boy aged 2 to 9 in good health and CMV-seronegative. The sample was PBMCs. This chain's CDR3 is CASKLGGASYGYTF. The CDR3 bases are TGTGCCAGCAAACTGGGGGGGGCCAGCTATGGCTACACCTTC.